The clone carrying this TCR beta chain was picked up a small number of times. Its antigen is unidentified. A second PCR of about 7 to 12 cycles used a sample-barcoded 5' primer and a J-beta primer mix. The template-switch adaptor was a 5' adaptor with 12 random nucleotides. It tagged each cDNA molecule. A single record per CDR3 protein comes from TCRdb applying MiXCR to the 5' RACE reads. The data contain roughly 1.9 million distinct CDR3 sequences, around 42% of them singletons. This entry is derived from a study of blood T cells in healthy people across ages. Study-wide context: Capture via template switching afforded approximately one barcoded beta molecule per two T cells. Regarding the study as a whole: Naive CD4+ cell counts and diversity both ran higher in long-lived than in aged donors.

The CDR3 is made up of 16 amino acids. Germline CDR1 and CDR2: SGHAT and FQNNGV. V dropped 1 base and J dropped 1 base, with 8 bases sitting between them. PBMCs, at least 6 million per sample, were isolated. Sequenced sample: blood. This sequence joins TRBV11-2 and TRBJ2-6, with D hard to call. This clonotype was sampled from a human donor in good health. The CDR3 DNA is TGTGCCAGCAGCTTAGTGGGCAAGTCTGGGGCCAACGTCCTGACTTTC. Translation gives CASSLVGKSGANVLTF. Together with reference TRBV11-2 and TRBJ2-6, the CDR3 gives the full variable domain: EAGVAQSPRYKIIEKRQSVAFWCNPISGHATLYWYQQILGQGPKLLIQFQNNGVVDDSQLPKDRFSAERLKGVDSTLKIQPAKLEDSAVYLCASSLVGKSGANVLTFGAGSRLTVL.